The clone carrying this T cell receptor (beta chain) was seen once. Its antigen is still unknown. The Oncomine TCR Beta short-read assay was applied to DNA of cultured CD4+ T cells. From the PCR reads, TCRdb called clonotypes with MiXCR, one entry per CDR3 protein. Of about 16,000 distinct CDR3 sequences in the sample, roughly 56% were seen once. Treatment in this sample: approximately 9-day PBMC culture with coronavirus spike peptide pools or control peptides (ViraFEST assay). The data originate from a study of vaccination and CD4 T cells after COVID-19. CDR3 length: 16 residues. The V end was cut by 6 bases, the J end by 4 bases, with 19 bases between. Germline assignment: CDR1 MNHNS and CDR2 SASEGT.

The chain employs TRBV6-1 and TRBJ1-3; D is perhaps TRBD1 (5 bases). Sequencing was done on a sample of CD4+ T cells from blood, cultured in vitro. The receptor comes from a human donor who had recovered from COVID-19. CDR3 nucleotide sequence: TGTGCCAGCAGCTTTGATCTTTTGGGGCAGGGAAACACCATATATTTT. It specifies CASSFDLLGQGNTIYF.